This TCR beta chain was profiled in a study of T-cell reconstitution after alpha-beta-depleted transplantation in children. This clonotype was picked up many times. V was trimmed by 0 bases and J by 6 bases, leaving 13 bases between them. This CDR3 comprises 15 residues. From germline, CDR1 is SGHRS and CDR2 YFSETQ. Unique molecular identifiers were used to barcode this TCRbeta library. Via MiXCR, TCRdb re-called the PCR reads, giving one row per CDR3 protein. Of under 300,000 distinct CDR3 sequences listed, 9.7% are singletons. The material was PBMCs from the stem cell graft donor, obtained from the stem cell graft. The receptor was derived from a human donor who donated a stem cell graft to a child with SCID. The V gene is TRBV5-1, the J gene TRBJ2-4; D may match TRBD1 or TRBD2 (5 bases each). The CDR3: CASSLGGPRGNIQYF. The CDR3 region has the DNA TGCGCCAGCAGCTTGGGGGGCCCCCGGGGAAACATTCAGTACTTC.